This T cell receptor (beta chain) appears in the sequencing data of a study of control samples from healthy donors and cancer patients. The CDR3 runs 12 residues. Germline V CDR1 and CDR2: MNHEY, SVGAGI. V was trimmed by 11 bases and J by 6 bases, leaving 14 bases between them. Some clones are missing from TCRdb's copy, which holds only in-frame ones; the method was immunoSEQ multiplex PCR. The sample gives 2,000 to 2,500 clones, about 97% of which show up once; 1.5% to 2% is in the top ten. The source material was PBMCs. The sequence was obtained from a man between 70 and 80 years old with head and neck cancer. The chain has TRBV6-5 and TRBJ2-1; D gene uncertain. The DNA of the CDR3 is TGTGCCGCTCAGAGGATTTTCAATGAGCAGTTCTTC. Protein: CAAQRIFNEQFF.